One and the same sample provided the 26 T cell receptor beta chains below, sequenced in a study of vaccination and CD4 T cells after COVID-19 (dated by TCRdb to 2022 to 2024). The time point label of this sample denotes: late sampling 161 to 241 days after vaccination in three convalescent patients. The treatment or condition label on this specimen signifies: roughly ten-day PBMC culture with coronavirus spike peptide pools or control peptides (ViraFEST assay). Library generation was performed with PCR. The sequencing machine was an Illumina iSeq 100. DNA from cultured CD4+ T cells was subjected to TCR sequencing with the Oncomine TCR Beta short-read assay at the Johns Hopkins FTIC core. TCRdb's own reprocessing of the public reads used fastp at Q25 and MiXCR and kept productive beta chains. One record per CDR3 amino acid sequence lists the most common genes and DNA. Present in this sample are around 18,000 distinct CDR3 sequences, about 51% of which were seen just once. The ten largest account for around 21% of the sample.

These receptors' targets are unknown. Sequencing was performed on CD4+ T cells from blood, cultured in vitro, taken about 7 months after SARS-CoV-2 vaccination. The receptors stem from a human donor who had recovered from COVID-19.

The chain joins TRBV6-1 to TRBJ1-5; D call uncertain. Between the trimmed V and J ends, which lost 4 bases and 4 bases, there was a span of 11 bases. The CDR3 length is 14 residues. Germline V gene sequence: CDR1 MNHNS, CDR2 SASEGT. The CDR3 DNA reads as TGTGCCAGCAGTGGACAACCAGGAAATCAGCCCCAGCATTTT. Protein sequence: CASSGQPGNQPQHF.

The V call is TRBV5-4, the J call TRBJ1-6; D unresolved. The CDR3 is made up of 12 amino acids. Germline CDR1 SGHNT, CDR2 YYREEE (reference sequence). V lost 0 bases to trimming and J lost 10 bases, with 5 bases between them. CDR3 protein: CASSLAESPLHF. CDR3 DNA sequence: TGTGCCAGCAGCTTGGCGGAGTCACCCCTCCACTTT.

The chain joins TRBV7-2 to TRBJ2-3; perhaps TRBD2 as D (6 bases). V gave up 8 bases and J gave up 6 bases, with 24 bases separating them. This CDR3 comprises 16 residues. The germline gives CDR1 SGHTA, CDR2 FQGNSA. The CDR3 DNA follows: TGTGCCAGCGGATTCGGACTAACGCCGAAGGGGGATACGCAGTATTTT. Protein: CASGFGLTPKGDTQYF.

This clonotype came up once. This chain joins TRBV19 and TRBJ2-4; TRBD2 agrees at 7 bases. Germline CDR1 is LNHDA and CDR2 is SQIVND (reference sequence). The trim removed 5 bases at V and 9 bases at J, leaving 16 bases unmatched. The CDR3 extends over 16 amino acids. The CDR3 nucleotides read TGTGCCAGTAGTCGTAGTGGAGCGGGACGGGATAGCATTCAGTACTTC. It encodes CASSRSGAGRDSIQYF.

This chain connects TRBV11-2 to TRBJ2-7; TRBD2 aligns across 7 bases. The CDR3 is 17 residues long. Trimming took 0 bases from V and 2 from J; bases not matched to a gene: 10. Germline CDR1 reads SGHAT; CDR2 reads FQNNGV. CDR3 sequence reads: CASSLERYSGVPYEQYF. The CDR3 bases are TGTGCCAGCAGCTTAGAACGATACAGCGGGGTTCCCTACGAGCAGTACTTC. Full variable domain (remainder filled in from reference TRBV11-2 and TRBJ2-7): EAGVAQSPRYKIIEKRQSVAFWCNPISGHATLYWYQQILGQGPKLLIQFQNNGVVDDSQLPKDRFSAERLKGVDSTLKIQPAKLEDSAVYLCASSLERYSGVPYEQYFGPGTRLTVT.

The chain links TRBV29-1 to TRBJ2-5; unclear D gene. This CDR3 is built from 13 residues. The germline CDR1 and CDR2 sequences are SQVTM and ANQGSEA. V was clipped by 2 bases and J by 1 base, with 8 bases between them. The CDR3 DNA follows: TGCAGCGTTGAAAGGCAGGCCCAAGAGACCCAGTACTTC. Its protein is CSVERQAQETQYF.

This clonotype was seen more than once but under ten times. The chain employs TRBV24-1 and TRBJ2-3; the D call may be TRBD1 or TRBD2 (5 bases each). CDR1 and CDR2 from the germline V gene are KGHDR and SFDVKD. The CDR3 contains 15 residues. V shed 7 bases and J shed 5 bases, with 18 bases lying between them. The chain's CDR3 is CATSGEGLVGDTQYF. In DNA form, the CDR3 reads TGTGCCACCAGCGGAGAGGGGCTAGTGGGAGATACGCAGTATTTT.

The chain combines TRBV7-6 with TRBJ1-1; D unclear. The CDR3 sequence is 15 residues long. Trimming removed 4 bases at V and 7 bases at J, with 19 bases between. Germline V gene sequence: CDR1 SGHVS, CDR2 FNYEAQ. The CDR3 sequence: CASSYLRAALDEAFF. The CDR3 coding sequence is TGTGCCAGCAGCTACCTCCGGGCAGCGTTGGATGAAGCTTTCTTT.

The CDR3 here is CASRLDRGYGYTF. CDR3 nucleotides: TGCGCCAGCAGGCTCGACAGGGGCTATGGCTACACCTTC. The rearrangement uses TRBV5-1 and TRBJ1-2, with 8 bases aligning to TRBD1. The trim removed 5 bases at V and 4 bases at J, leaving 4 bases unmatched. Germline CDR1 and CDR2: SGHRS and YFSETQ. This CDR3 has 13 residues.

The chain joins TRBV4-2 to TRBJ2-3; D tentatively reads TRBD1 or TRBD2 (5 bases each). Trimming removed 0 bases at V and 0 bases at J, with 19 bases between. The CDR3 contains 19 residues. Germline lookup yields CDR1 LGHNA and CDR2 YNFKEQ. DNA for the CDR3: TGTGCCAGCAGCCAAGAAGGGCCCCCGGGACCCGAGAGCACAGATACGCAGTATTTT. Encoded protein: CASSQEGPPGPESTDTQYF.

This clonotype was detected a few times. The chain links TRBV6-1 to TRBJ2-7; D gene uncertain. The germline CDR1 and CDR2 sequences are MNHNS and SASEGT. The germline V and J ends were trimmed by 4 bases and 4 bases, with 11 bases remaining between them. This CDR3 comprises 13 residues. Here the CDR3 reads CASSARVAYEQYF. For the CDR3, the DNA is TGTGCCAGCAGTGCCCGAGTTGCTTACGAGCAGTACTTC.

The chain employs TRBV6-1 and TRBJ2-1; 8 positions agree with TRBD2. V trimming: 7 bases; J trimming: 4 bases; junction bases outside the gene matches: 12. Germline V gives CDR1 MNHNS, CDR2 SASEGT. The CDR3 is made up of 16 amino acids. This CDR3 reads CASNRGRTSGYNEQFF. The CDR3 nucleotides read TGTGCCAGCAACCGAGGAAGAACTAGCGGTTACAATGAGCAGTTCTTC.

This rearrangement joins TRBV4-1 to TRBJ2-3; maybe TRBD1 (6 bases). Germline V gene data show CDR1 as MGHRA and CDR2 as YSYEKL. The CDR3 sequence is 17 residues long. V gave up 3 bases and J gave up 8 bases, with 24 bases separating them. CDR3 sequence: CASSQDGTRGLRGTQYF. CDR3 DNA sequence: TGCGCCAGCAGCCAGGACGGGACAAGAGGGCTTCGGGGTACGCAGTATTTT.

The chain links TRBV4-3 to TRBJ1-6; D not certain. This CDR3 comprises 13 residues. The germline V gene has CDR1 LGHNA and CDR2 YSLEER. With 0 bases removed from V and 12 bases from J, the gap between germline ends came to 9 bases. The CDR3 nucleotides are TGCGCCAGCAGCCAAGACAGGTTAAGACCCCTCCACTTT. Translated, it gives CASSQDRLRPLHF.

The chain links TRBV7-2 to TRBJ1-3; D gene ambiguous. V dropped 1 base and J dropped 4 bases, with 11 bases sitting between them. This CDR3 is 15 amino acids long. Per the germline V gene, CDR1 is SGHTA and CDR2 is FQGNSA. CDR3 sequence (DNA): TGTGCCAGCAGCTTAGGTTCCGTAAACGGAAACACCATATATTTT. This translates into CASSLGSVNGNTIYF.

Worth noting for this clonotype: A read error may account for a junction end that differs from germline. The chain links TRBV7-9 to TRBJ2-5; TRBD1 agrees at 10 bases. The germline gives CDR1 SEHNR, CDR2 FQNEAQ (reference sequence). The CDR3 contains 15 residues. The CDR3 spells CASSLAGTGEEAQYF. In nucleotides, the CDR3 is TGTGCCAGCAGCTTAGCCGGGACAGGGGAAGAGGCCCAGTACTTC.

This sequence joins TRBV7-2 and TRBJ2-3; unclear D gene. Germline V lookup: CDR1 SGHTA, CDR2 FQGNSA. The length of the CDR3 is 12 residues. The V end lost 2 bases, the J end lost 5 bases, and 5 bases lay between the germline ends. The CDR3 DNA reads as TGTGCCAGCAGCTTACCCGGAGATACGCAGTATTTT. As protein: CASSLPGDTQYF.

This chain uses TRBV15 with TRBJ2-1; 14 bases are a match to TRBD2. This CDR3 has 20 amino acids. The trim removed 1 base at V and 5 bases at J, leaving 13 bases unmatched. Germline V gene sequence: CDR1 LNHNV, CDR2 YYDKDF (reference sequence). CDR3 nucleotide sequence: TGTGCCACCAGCAGAGTGGGCAAAATAGGACTAGCGGGGGGACACAATGAGCAGTTCTTC. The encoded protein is CATSRVGKIGLAGGHNEQFF.

The CDR3 nucleotides are TGTGCCAGTAGTATCTTAGGGGCAGGGACGGGGGAGACCCAGTACTTC. Translation gives CASSILGAGTGETQYF. The V and J genes are TRBV19 and TRBJ2-5; D may be TRBD1 or TRBD2 (5 bases each). Per the germline V gene, CDR1 is LNHDA and CDR2 is SQIVND (reference sequence). The CDR3 is made up of 16 amino acids. The ends were cut back, 3 bases at V and 5 bases at J, with 19 bases in the middle.

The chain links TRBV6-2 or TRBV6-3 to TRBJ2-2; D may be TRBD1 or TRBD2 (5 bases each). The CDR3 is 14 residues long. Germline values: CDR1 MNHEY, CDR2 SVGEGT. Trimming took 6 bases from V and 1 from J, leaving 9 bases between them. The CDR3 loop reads CASRRGENTGELFF. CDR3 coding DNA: TGTGCCAGCAGAAGGGGAGAGAACACCGGGGAGCTGTTTTTT.

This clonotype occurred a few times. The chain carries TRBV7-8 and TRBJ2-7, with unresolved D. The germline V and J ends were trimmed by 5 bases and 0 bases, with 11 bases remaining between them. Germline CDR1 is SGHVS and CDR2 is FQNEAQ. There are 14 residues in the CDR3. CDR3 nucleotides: TGTGCCAGCAGCCCAGATGATCTCTCCTACGAGCAGTACTTC. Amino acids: CASSPDDLSYEQYF.

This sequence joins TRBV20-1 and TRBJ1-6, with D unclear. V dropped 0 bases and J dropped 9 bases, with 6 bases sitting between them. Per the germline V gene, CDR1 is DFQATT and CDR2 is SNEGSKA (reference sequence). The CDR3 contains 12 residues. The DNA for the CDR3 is TGCAGTGCTAGAGATCCAGGTTCACCCCTCCACTTT. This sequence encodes CSARDPGSPLHF.

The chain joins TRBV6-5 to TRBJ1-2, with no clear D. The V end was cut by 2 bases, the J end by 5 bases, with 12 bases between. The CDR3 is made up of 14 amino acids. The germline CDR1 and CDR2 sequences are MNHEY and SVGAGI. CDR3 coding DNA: TGTGCCAGCAGTTACATAGGTACCCGATATGGCTACACCTTC. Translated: CASSYIGTRYGYTF.

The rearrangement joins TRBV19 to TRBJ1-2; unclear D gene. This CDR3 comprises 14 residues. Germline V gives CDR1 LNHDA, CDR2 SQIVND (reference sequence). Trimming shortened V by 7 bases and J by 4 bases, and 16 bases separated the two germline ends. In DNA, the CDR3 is TGTGCCAGTACCACGGACCCTCCCTTCTATGGCTACACCTTC. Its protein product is CASTTDPPFYGYTF.

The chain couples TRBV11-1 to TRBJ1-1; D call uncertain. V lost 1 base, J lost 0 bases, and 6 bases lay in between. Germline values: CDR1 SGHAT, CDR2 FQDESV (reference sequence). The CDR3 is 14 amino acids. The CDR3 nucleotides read TGTGCCAGCAGCTTAGTCCCCATGAACACTGAAGCTTTCTTT. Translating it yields CASSLVPMNTEAFF.

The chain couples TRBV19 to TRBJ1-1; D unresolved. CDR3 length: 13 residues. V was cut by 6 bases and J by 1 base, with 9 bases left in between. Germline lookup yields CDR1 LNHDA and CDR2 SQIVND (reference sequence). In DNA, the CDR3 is TGTGCCAGTAGCATACTGAGGAACACTGAAGCTTTCTTT. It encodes CASSILRNTEAFF.